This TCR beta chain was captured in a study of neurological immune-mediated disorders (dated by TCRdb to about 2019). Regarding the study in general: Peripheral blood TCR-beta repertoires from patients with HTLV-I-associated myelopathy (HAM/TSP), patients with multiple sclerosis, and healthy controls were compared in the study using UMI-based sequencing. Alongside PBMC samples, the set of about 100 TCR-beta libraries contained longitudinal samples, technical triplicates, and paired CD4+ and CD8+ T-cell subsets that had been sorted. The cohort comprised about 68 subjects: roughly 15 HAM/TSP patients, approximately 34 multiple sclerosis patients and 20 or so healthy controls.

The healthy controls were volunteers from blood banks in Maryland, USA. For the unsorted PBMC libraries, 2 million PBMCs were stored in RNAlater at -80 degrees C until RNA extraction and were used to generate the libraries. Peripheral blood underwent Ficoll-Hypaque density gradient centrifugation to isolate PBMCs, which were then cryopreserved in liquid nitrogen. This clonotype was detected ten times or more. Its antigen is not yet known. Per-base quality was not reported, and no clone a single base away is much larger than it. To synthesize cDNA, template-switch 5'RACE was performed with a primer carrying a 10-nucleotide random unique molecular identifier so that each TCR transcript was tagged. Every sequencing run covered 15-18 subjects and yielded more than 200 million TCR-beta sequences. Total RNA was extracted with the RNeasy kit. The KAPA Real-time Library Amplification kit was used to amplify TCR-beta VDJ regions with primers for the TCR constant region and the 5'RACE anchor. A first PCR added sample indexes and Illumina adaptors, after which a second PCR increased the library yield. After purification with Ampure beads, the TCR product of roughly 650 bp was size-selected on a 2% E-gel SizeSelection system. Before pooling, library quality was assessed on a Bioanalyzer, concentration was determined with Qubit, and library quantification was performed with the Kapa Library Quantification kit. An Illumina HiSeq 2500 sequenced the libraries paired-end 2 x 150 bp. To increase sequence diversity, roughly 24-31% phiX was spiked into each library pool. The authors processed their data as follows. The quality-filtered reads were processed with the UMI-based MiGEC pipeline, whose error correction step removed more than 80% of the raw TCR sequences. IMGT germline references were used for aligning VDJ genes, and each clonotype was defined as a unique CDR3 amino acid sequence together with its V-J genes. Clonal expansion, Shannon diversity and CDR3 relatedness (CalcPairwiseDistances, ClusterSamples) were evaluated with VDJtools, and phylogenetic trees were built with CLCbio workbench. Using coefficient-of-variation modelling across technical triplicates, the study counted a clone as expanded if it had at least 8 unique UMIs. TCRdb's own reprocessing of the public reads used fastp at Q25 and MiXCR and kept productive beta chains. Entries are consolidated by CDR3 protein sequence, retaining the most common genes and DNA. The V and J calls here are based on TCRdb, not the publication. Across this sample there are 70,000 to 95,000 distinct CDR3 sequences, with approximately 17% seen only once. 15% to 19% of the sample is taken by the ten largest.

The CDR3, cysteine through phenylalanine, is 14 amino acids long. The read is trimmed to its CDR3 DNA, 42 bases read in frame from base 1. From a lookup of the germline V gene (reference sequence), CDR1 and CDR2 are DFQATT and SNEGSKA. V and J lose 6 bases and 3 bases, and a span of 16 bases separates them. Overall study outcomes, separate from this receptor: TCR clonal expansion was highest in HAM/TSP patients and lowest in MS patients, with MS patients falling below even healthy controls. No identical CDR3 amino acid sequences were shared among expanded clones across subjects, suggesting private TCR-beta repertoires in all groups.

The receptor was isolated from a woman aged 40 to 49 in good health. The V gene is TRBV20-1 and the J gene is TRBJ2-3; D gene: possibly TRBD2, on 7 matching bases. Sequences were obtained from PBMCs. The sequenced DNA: TGCAGTGCACCCGGGGGGCTCCCAACAGATACGCAGTATTTT. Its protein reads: CSAPGGLPTDTQYF.